This TCR beta chain was sequenced in a study of T-cell memory formation after mild COVID-19 (dated by TCRdb to the early 2020s). As for the study more broadly: Most TCR sequence clusters were specific to one of the two donors. In two donors, T-cell clones that expanded and contracted after mild COVID-19 were tracked by sequencing TCRalpha and TCRbeta repertoires over time. The cohort comprised two young, previously healthy adult volunteers, one female and one male. What the work shows at the level of the full study, not this receptor alone: The second-wave clones that peaked on day 37 were not confirmed to be SARS-CoV-2 specific. Clones that contracted from day 15 to 85 showed balanced CD4/CD8 phenotypes, whereas a second wave of clones that expanded from day 15 to 37 leaned towards CD4+. Some responding clones were detected in pre-infection memory, which suggested that pre-existing cross-reactive memory T cells had joined the SARS-CoV-2 response. The study included only a couple of mild cases, and larger cohorts that include severe cases with pre-infection samples were judged to be necessary. Contracting CD4+ clones were located mainly in the CM and EM memory subsets, whereas CD8+ clones were found to be enriched in EMRA.

Sequenced on an Illumina NovaSeq 6000. TCRalpha and TCRbeta cDNA libraries were constructed by 5'RACE with constant-segment primers, with sample barcodes and unique molecular identifiers being introduced. Trizol reagent was used to extract RNA from every sample. Libraries were amplified in two PCR steps, with a second sample barcode and Illumina TruSeq adapters added in the second step. Sequencing of the libraries was done on an Illumina NovaSeq, producing 2 x 150 bp paired-end reads. In the original analysis: The reads were demultiplexed and collapsed into UMI-guided consensus sequences using migec v1.2.7. Using mixcr v2.1.11, the UMI consensuses were aligned to TRA and TRB V and J templates and assembled into clonotypes. A clonotype was counted as expanded or contracted only if both edgeR and NoisET called the change significant, with noise models trained on biological replicates. For edgeR calls, a false discovery rate-adjusted p below 0.01 and a log2 fold-change threshold of 1 were applied. As an exploratory analysis of dynamics, max-normalized trajectories of the 1000 most abundant clonotypes were examined by PCA with hierarchical clustering. Each responding clone was given a CD4 or CD8 phenotype based on the CD4+ and CD8+ repertoires, which had been sequenced separately. Using fastp at Q25 and MiXCR, TCRdb reprocessed the public reads and kept productive beta chains. Each record represents a unique CDR3 protein, reported with the most common genes and DNA among its rows. The V and J calls were not made by the authors but by TCRdb's processing. The sample has more than 250,000 distinct CDR3 sequences on record, under 20% of them singletons. Roughly 24% of the sample is taken by the ten largest.

In this sample, this clonotype turned up a few times. This clone's antigen is unknown. Per-nucleotide qualities are absent, and no much larger clonotype sits a single base away. PBMCs were isolated by Ficoll-Paque density gradient centrifugation. The CDR3 sequence holds 14 residues, the cysteine and phenylalanine included. Of the read, only the CDR3 DNA is kept; its 42 bases are in frame from base 1. The germline V gene specifies MNHEY as CDR1 and SVGAGI as CDR2. V gives up 6 bases and J gives up 3 bases, and the segment between their germline ends measures 12 bases. The V and J genes are TRBV6-5 and TRBJ2-4, with an unclear D gene assignment. The sequenced material came from PBMCs or a T cell subset sorted from them (not recorded which). The TCR comes from a man aged 18 to 35 who had mild COVID-19 (a few samples of this study predate the infection). The sample titles of this study are shuffled in the database, so cell type and time point are left out; the donor was told from shared clones. The sequence in DNA is TGTGCCAGCAGCTCCCATAGAGGCAAAAACATTCAGTACTTC. This is translated as CASSSHRGKNIQYF.